The 29 T cell receptor beta chains presented below share a single source sample, sequenced in a study of T-cell memory formation after mild COVID-19. TCRdb re-called the 5' RACE reads with MiXCR, one entry per CDR3 protein. The sample records roughly 510,000 distinct CDR3 sequences, 15% to 20% being singletons. Sequenced sample: PBMCs or a T cell subset sorted from them (not recorded which). Receptor source: an adult woman who had mild COVID-19 (a few samples of this study predate the infection). Cell type and time point are not known.

This chain uses TRBV3-1 with TRBJ2-1; D remains ambiguous. V dropped 2 bases and J dropped 7 bases, with 6 bases sitting between them. The CDR3 has 12 amino acids. Per the germline V gene, CDR1 is LGHDT and CDR2 is YNNKEL (reference sequence). The CDR3 reads CASSQRNNEQFF. CDR3 coding DNA: TGTGCCAGCAGCCAAAGGAATAATGAGCAGTTCTTC.

The chain couples TRBV2 to TRBJ2-7; D gene unclear. Trimming shortened V by 7 bases and J by 1 base, and 8 bases separated the two germline ends. CDR3 length equals 12 residues. Germline CDR1 and CDR2: SNHLY and FYNNEI. The CDR3 sequence: CASNAVSYEQYF. As DNA, the CDR3 is TGTGCCAGCAACGCAGTATCCTACGAGCAGTACTTC.

The chain combines TRBV2 with TRBJ1-6; D unresolved. V gave up 6 bases and J gave up 7 bases, with 4 bases separating them. Germline-derived CDR1 and CDR2 are SNHLY and FYNNEI. This CDR3 is 11 amino acids long. Here the CDR3 reads CASRDNSPLHF. Here the CDR3 DNA reads TGTGCCAGCAGGGACAATTCACCCCTCCACTTT.

This sequence joins TRBV6-6 and TRBJ1-5; unclear D gene. Germline lookup yields CDR1 MNHNY and CDR2 SVGAGI (reference sequence). V was clipped by 2 bases and J by 7 bases, with 12 bases between them. The CDR3 runs 14 residues. The DNA for the CDR3 is TGTGCCAGCAGTTACGCCCCACGGGTCCAGCCCCAGCATTTT. Protein product: CASSYAPRVQPQHF.

The genes are TRBV25-1 and TRBJ2-1; the D gene is possibly TRBD2 (5 bases). Germline V lookup: CDR1 MGHDK, CDR2 SYGVNS. Trimming shortened V by 8 bases and J by 0 bases, and 14 bases separated the two germline ends. The CDR3 has 15 residues. CDR3 sequence reads: CASGRGISSYNEQFF. The DNA of the CDR3 is TGTGCCAGCGGTCGAGGGATAAGCTCCTACAATGAGCAGTTCTTC.

The chain recombines TRBV4-1 with TRBJ1-2; D possibly corresponds to TRBD1 (6 bases). Trimming removed 0 bases from V and 8 bases from J, with 10 bases in between. Germline loops: CDR1 MGHRA, CDR2 YSYEKL. The CDR3 runs to 13 residues. CDR3 sequence (DNA): TGCGCCAGCAGCCAAGATACAGGGCTAGGCTACACCTTC. This translates into CASSQDTGLGYTF.

This clonotype was seen only a few times. The chain uses TRBV18 and TRBJ2-1, with TRBD1 identical over 10 bases. The V gene's germline CDR1 is KGHSH and CDR2 LQKENI. CDR3 length: 15 residues. V trimming: 4 bases; J trimming: 2 bases; junction bases outside the gene matches: 2. CDR3 in amino acids: CASSRDRGTYNEQFF. CDR3 DNA sequence: TGTGCCAGCTCACGGGACAGGGGTACCTACAATGAGCAGTTCTTC.

This sequence joins TRBV7-2 and TRBJ1-1, with D uncertain. The CDR3 spans 13 residues. V shed 1 base and J shed 8 bases, with 11 bases lying between them. Germline-derived CDR1 and CDR2 are SGHTA and FQGNSA. The CDR3 DNA reads TGTGCCAGCAGCTTAGTTACTGGCAGCGAAGCTTTCTTT. Amino acids: CASSLVTGSEAFF.

This clonotype was picked up a small number of times. The chain combines TRBV29-1 with TRBJ2-7; 8 nucleotides match TRBD1. CDR1 is SQVTM, CDR2 ANQGSEA, per germline. CDR3 length equals 14 residues. V was clipped by 4 bases and J by 5 bases; unmatched bases: 10. Here the CDR3 reads CSVVEDDRGHEQYF. CDR3 bases: TGCAGCGTTGTGGAGGACGACAGGGGCCACGAGCAGTACTTC.

This chain uses TRBV7-2 with TRBJ2-5; no clear D. CDR1 and CDR2 from the germline V gene are SGHTA and FQGNSA. V lost 5 bases and J lost 2, with 15 bases in between. This CDR3 region has 15 residues. CDR3 in amino acids: CASSIKGSTQETQYF. In DNA, the CDR3 is TGTGCCAGCAGCATTAAGGGTAGCACACAAGAGACCCAGTACTTC.

This chain joins TRBV6-2 or TRBV6-3 and TRBJ2-2; 15 bases are shared with TRBD2. V was pared by 4 bases and J by 3 bases, with 6 bases of the junction left unmatched. Germline V gives CDR1 MNHEY, CDR2 SVGEGT. The CDR3 contains 18 residues. The CDR3 region has the DNA TGTGCCAGCAGTTCCGGGACTAGCGGGAGGACCTACACCGGGGAGCTGTTTTTT. This codes for CASSSGTSGRTYTGELFF.

CDR3 region: CASSTGGGSNLYEQYF. CDR3 nucleotides: TGTGCCAGCAGCACCGGAGGAGGGAGTAATCTCTACGAGCAGTACTTC. This chain connects TRBV9 to TRBJ2-7, with D maybe TRBD2 (6 bases). Trimming cost V 4 bases and J 3 bases, with 20 bases left between them. The CDR3 is made up of 16 amino acids. CDR1 is SGDLS, CDR2 YYNGEE, per germline. The full variable domain, with the rest looked up from reference TRBV9 and TRBJ2-7, is DSGVTQTPKHLITATGQRVTLRCSPRSGDLSVYWYQQSLDQGLQFLIQYYNGEERAKGNILERFSAQQFPDLHSELNLSSLELGDSALYFCASSTGGGSNLYEQYFGPGTRLTVT.

The CDR3 DNA is TGTGCCAGCGGTTTCGGGCAGGCCGACACCGGGGAGCTGTTTTTT. This translates into CASGFGQADTGELFF. The gene calls are TRBV2 and TRBJ2-2; D is uncertain. Trimming cost V 8 bases and J 3 bases, with 16 bases left between them. Germline loops: CDR1 SNHLY, CDR2 FYNNEI. This CDR3 is built from 15 residues.

The rearrangement links TRBV9 to TRBJ1-4; D is undetermined. The CDR3 spans 16 residues. CDR1 and CDR2 from the germline V gene are SGDLS and YYNGEE. Trimming removed 3 bases at V and 8 bases at J, with 20 bases between. Here the CDR3 DNA reads TGTGCCAGCAGCGAGGGAGCAGCAACTGGCGGAGAAAAACTGTTTTTT. Translated, it gives CASSEGAATGGEKLFF.

This chain uses TRBV5-1 with TRBJ1-1; 10 nucleotides agree with TRBD1. The CDR3 spans 15 residues. Losses at the gene ends were 4 bases for V and 4 bases for J; bases not matched to a gene: 7. Per germline, CDR1 SGHRS and CDR2 YFSETQ. CDR3 protein: CASSPDRGLRTEAFF. In DNA, the CDR3 is TGCGCCAGCAGCCCCGACAGGGGGCTGCGCACTGAAGCTTTCTTT.

The V gene is TRBV3-1, the J gene TRBJ1-1, with TRBD1 matching 12 bases. This CDR3 is built from 16 residues. Germline V lookup: CDR1 LGHDT, CDR2 YNNKEL (reference sequence). The V segment lost 1 base and the J segment 10 bases; nucleotides outside the gene matches: 10. This chain's CDR3 is CASSQGGTGGLLVAFF. The CDR3 nucleotides read TGTGCCAGCAGCCAAGGGGGGACAGGGGGCTTATTGGTAGCTTTCTTT.

J is TRBJ2-7 and V is TRBV28; no reliable D call. In germline, CDR1 is MDHEN, CDR2 SYDVKM. V was pared by 3 bases and J by 7 bases, with 7 bases between. This CDR3 is 11 amino acids long. CDR3 DNA sequence: TGTGCCAGCAGTTTCATGTCGGAGCAGTACTTC. Encoded protein: CASSFMSEQYF.

The sample holds a few counts of this clonotype. The chain employs TRBV6-5 and TRBJ2-3; 13 bases are shared with TRBD2. Trimming removed 6 bases from V and 6 bases from J; junction bases left unmatched: 6. This CDR3 comprises 15 residues. Germline-derived CDR1 and CDR2 are MNHEY and SVGAGI. CDR3: CASRQGLAGKDTQYF. CDR3 DNA sequence: TGTGCCAGCAGACAGGGACTAGCGGGGAAGGATACGCAGTATTTT.

This clonotype was counted between two and nine times. The genes are TRBV7-3 and TRBJ1-4; D not resolved. The CDR3 contains 17 residues. V lost 4 bases to trimming and J lost 3 bases, with 18 bases between them. Germline CDR1 and CDR2: SGHTA and FQGTGA. The DNA of the CDR3 is TGTGCCAGCAGCTCAGACGGACCCTTGTCTGCTAATGAAAAACTGTTTTTT. Translating it yields CASSSDGPLSANEKLFF.

The chain joins TRBV24-1 to TRBJ2-2, with 12 bases identical to TRBD2. The CDR3 has 19 residues. The trim removed 6 bases at V and 6 bases at J, leaving 16 bases unmatched. Per the germline V gene, CDR1 is KGHDR and CDR2 is SFDVKD. CDR3 sequence reads: CATSSTTSGSFRVPGELFF. The CDR3 DNA follows: TGTGCCACCAGTTCCACGACTAGCGGGAGTTTCCGGGTCCCCGGGGAGCTGTTTTTT.

The chain joins TRBV28 to TRBJ2-5; a weak D match, TRBD2 (6 bases). Germline V lookup: CDR1 MDHEN, CDR2 SYDVKM. This CDR3 contains 12 residues. V lost 6 bases, J lost 4 bases, and 9 bases lay in between. The CDR3 coding sequence is TGTGCCAGCAGACTGGGGGGAGAGACCCAGTACTTC. This codes for CASRLGGETQYF.

The chain joins TRBV11-2 to TRBJ2-2; tentative D call: TRBD1 (5 bases). The CDR3 runs to 16 residues. CDR1 SGHAT and CDR2 FQNNGV come from the germline V gene. V lost 0 bases and J 8 bases, leaving 16 bases between the germline ends. Here the CDR3 DNA reads TGTGCCAGCAGCTTAGAGGTGGCAGTCCCAGGGGGGGAGCTGTTTTTT. Protein: CASSLEVAVPGGELFF.

The chain joins TRBV2 to TRBJ2-7, with TRBD2 identical over 7 bases. Germline V gene sequence: CDR1 SNHLY, CDR2 FYNNEI. The J segment lost 4 bases and the V segment lost 7 bases, leaving 4 bases of the junction unmatched. The CDR3 spans 12 residues. CDR3 nucleotides: TGTGCCAGCAAGCGGGGCTCATACGAGCAGTACTTC. Protein product: CASKRGSYEQYF. The complete variable domain, with remaining parts taken from reference TRBV2 and TRBJ2-7, reads EPEVTQTPSHQVTQMGQEVILRCVPISNHLYFYWYRQILGQKVEFLVSFYNNEISEKSEIFDDQFSVERPDGSNFTLKIRSTKLEDSAMYFCASKRGSYEQYFGPGTRLTVT.

The rearrangement joins TRBV30 to TRBJ1-6, with TRBD1 matching 9 bases. Germline V lookup: CDR1 GTSNPN, CDR2 SVGIG (reference sequence). CDR3 length: 17 amino acids. V shed 4 bases, J shed 0 bases, and the junction held 7 bases outside the gene matches. The CDR3 spells CAWTRDRVRSYNSPLHF. The CDR3 coding sequence is TGTGCCTGGACTAGGGACAGGGTTCGCTCCTATAATTCACCCCTCCACTTT. Together with reference TRBV30 and TRBJ1-6, the CDR3 gives the full variable domain: SQTIHQWPATLVQPVGSPLSLECTVEGTSNPNLYWYRQAAGRGLQLLFYSVGIGQISSEVPQNLSASRPQDRQFILSSKKLLLSDSGFYLCAWTRDRVRSYNSPLHFGNGTRLTVT.

There are a few counts of this clonotype. Germline and junction disagree at one end, which may indicate a read error. This chain uses TRBV7-2 with TRBJ2-7; 11 nucleotides match TRBD2. There are 14 residues in the CDR3. CDR1 is SGHTA and CDR2 is FQGNSA in the germline V gene. The CDR3 sequence is CASSLAPGLAGPNF. The CDR3 bases are TGTGCCAGCAGCTTAGCCCCAGGACTAGCGGGTCCGAACTTC.

This clonotype turned up a few times. The chain joins TRBV3-1 to TRBJ1-1; D ambiguous. Germline loops: CDR1 LGHDT, CDR2 YNNKEL (reference sequence). This CDR3 has 14 residues. The germline V and J ends were trimmed by 1 base and 4 bases, with 10 bases remaining between them. CDR3 bases: TGTGCCAGCAGCCAAGTAGCGGCGGGCACTGAAGCTTTCTTT. Residues: CASSQVAAGTEAFF.

This clonotype was counted at least ten times. The V call is TRBV7-8, the J call TRBJ1-5; unclear D gene. Trimming shortened V by 4 bases and J by 5 bases, and 15 bases separated the two germline ends. CDR1 is SGHVS, CDR2 FQNEAQ, per germline. The CDR3 totals 15 residues. Here the CDR3 reads CASSSQAGTYQPQHF. The CDR3 DNA reads as TGTGCCAGCAGCTCGCAGGCAGGCACCTATCAGCCCCAGCATTTT. The variable domain in full, completed from reference TRBV7-8 and TRBJ1-5, reads GAGVSQSPRYKVAKRGQDVALRCDPISGHVSLFWYQQALGQGPEFLTYFQNEAQLDKSGLPSDRFFAERPEGSVSTLKIQRTQQEDSAVYLCASSSQAGTYQPQHFGDGTRLSIL.

This clonotype appeared a few times. The rearrangement joins TRBV13 to TRBJ2-5; the match to TRBD2 covers 13 bases. This CDR3 comprises 17 residues. V shed 5 bases and J 5 bases; nucleotides not matched to a gene: 11. Germline lookup yields CDR1 PRHDT and CDR2 FYEKMQ (reference sequence). The CDR3, as DNA: TGTGCCAGCAGCCCGACGACTAGCGGGGGGCCGGGTGAGACCCAGTACTTC. This translates into CASSPTTSGGPGETQYF.

The rearrangement uses TRBV29-1 and TRBJ1-2; 9 nucleotides line up with TRBD1. With 7 bases clipped from V and 2 bases from J, the junction kept 14 bases outside the gene matches. The CDR3 sequence is 16 residues long. The germline CDR1 and CDR2 sequences are SQVTM and ANQGSEA. CDR3 residues: CSARGQGTRLNYGYTF. CDR3 DNA sequence: TGCAGCGCCCGCGGACAGGGGACGAGGTTAAACTATGGCTACACCTTC.